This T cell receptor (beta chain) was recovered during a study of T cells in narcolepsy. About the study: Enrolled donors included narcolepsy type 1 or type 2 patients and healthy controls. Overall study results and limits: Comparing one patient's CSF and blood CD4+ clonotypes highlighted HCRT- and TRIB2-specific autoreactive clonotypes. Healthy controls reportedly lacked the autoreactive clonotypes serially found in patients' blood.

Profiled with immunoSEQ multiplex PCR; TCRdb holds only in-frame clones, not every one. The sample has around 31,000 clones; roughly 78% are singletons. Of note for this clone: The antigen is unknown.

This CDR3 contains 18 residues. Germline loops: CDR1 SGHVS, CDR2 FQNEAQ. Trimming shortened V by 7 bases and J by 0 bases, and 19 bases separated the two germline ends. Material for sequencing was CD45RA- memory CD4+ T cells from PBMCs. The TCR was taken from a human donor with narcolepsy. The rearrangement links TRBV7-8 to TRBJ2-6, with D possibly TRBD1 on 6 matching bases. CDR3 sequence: CASIARDMKFSGANVLTF. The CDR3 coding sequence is TGTGCCAGCATCGCACGGGACATGAAGTTCTCTGGGGCCAACGTCCTGACTTTC.